The rows below give T cell receptor beta chains drawn from one sample of a study of T cell repertoires in cytomegalovirus infection. These receptors have no known antigen. One entry per CDR3 protein results from TCRdb running MiXCR on the reads. In the table there are 160,000 or so distinct CDR3 sequences, about 20% of which are singletons. This material consisted of CD8+ T cells from cultured PBMCs, taken from culture after CMV antigen stimulation. These receptors were taken from a human donor in good health (CMV status not recorded). Some clones in this sample may be carry-over from other donors' samples. CDR3s include the opening cysteine and the closing phenylalanine or tryptophan. A D gene is named only where the DNA matches it firmly. Part of the rows lack a size; the others show once, few, many or a class for expanded clones.

d_call: NA
clone_size: few
v_call: TRBV7-2
j_call: TRBJ2-5
cdr3_nt: TGTGCCAGCAGCTTAACGCTGAAACAAGAGACCCAGTACTTC
cdr3_aa: CASSLTLKQETQYF

d_call: NA
clone_size: few
v_call: TRBV7-2
j_call: TRBJ2-7
cdr3_nt: TGTGCCAGCAGCTTAGGAACAGTCGGCTACGAGCAGTACTTC
cdr3_aa: CASSLGTVGYEQYF

d_call: TRBD1
clone_size: many
v_call: TRBV7-8
j_call: TRBJ2-7
cdr3_nt: TGTGCCAGCAGCCCCCACGACAGGGGACGCGAGCAGTACTTC
cdr3_aa: CASSPHDRGREQYF

d_call: NA
clone_size: NA
v_call: TRBV11-2
j_call: TRBJ2-1
cdr3_nt: TGTGCCAGCAGCCGCGCGGACAAGCGGCCCTGGGATGAGCAGTTCTTC
cdr3_aa: CASSRADKRPWDEQFF

d_call: NA
clone_size: NA
v_call: TRBV4-1
j_call: TRBJ1-5
cdr3_nt: TGCGCCAGCAGCCAAGATCAGGGTTCAGTAAACAATCAGCCCCAGCATTTT
cdr3_aa: CASSQDQGSVNNQPQHF

d_call: TRBD1
clone_size: NA
v_call: TRBV2
j_call: TRBJ2-4
cdr3_nt: TGTGCCAGCAGTGTAGCGAGGACAGGGGGAATCGCGGCCAAAAACATTCAGTACTTC
cdr3_aa: CASSVARTGGIAAKNIQYF

d_call: NA
clone_size: NA
v_call: TRBV7-9
j_call: TRBJ1-2
cdr3_nt: TGTGCCAGCAGCTTCCGGACGGAGAACTATGGCTACACCTTC
cdr3_aa: CASSFRTENYGYTF

d_call: NA
clone_size: NA
v_call: TRBV12-3/TRBV12-4
j_call: TRBJ2-1
cdr3_nt: TGTGCCAGCAGTTTACCTCACTCAGTAGGCAATGAGCAGTTCTTC
cdr3_aa: CASSLPHSVGNEQFF

d_call: TRBD2
clone_size: few
v_call: TRBV12-3/TRBV12-4
j_call: TRBJ2-1
cdr3_nt: TGTGCCAGCACCGATTCCGGACTAGGGTCTCAGCAGTTCTTC
cdr3_aa: CASTDSGLGSQQFF

d_call: NA
clone_size: NA
v_call: TRBV7-8
j_call: TRBJ2-5
cdr3_nt: TGTGCCAGCAGCTTAGGACTCTTCGGGGAGACCCAGTACTTC
cdr3_aa: CASSLGLFGETQYF

d_call: TRBD1
clone_size: few
v_call: TRBV7-2
j_call: TRBJ2-7
cdr3_nt: TGTGCCAGCAGCTTCGTTCGACAGGGATCCTACGAGCAGTACTTC
cdr3_aa: CASSFVRQGSYEQYF

d_call: NA
clone_size: NA
v_call: TRBV4-1
j_call: TRBJ1-5
cdr3_nt: TGCGCCAGCAGCCGGGTGGCGGGGACTCCAGGGGATCAGCCCCAGCATTTT
cdr3_aa: CASSRVAGTPGDQPQHF

d_call: TRBD2
clone_size: NA
v_call: TRBV7-8
j_call: TRBJ2-2
cdr3_nt: TGTGCCAGCAGCTGGGGGGGGACTTCCACCGGGGAGCTGTTTTTT
cdr3_aa: CASSWGGTSTGELFF

d_call: NA
clone_size: NA
v_call: TRBV27
j_call: TRBJ1-1
cdr3_nt: TGTGCCAGCATCCCTCGCGAGGGGCGGGACACTGAAGCTTTCTTT
cdr3_aa: CASIPREGRDTEAFF

d_call: TRBD1
clone_size: few
v_call: TRBV7-2
j_call: TRBJ2-7
cdr3_nt: TGTGCCAGCAGCTTCCCCCGGGACAGGCCCTACGAGCAGTACTTC
cdr3_aa: CASSFPRDRPYEQYF

d_call: TRBD1
clone_size: few
v_call: TRBV12-3/TRBV12-4
j_call: TRBJ1-2
cdr3_nt: TGTGCCAGCAGCGTACAGGGGGCTTATGGCTACACCTTC
cdr3_aa: CASSVQGAYGYTF

d_call: NA
clone_size: NA
v_call: TRBV4-3
j_call: TRBJ2-7
cdr3_nt: TGCGCCAGCAGCCAGCGGGGAGGCGAGCAGTACTTC
cdr3_aa: CASSQRGGEQYF

d_call: TRBD2
clone_size: few
v_call: TRBV29-1
j_call: TRBJ2-1
cdr3_nt: TGCAGCGTTGACCTAGCGGCTAGCTCCTACAATGAGCAGTTCTTC
cdr3_aa: CSVDLAASSYNEQFF

d_call: NA
clone_size: few
v_call: TRBV6-2/TRBV6-3
j_call: TRBJ2-1
cdr3_nt: TGTGCCAGCGAACCTACTTTTGGGGCCAAAAAGTATGAGCAGTTCTTC
cdr3_aa: CASEPTFGAKKYEQFF

d_call: NA
clone_size: NA
v_call: TRBV14
j_call: TRBJ2-3
cdr3_nt: TGTGCCAGCAGCCAAGATATTTGGGCTGATACGCAGTATTTT
cdr3_aa: CASSQDIWADTQYF

d_call: NA
clone_size: NA
v_call: TRBV30
j_call: TRBJ2-1
cdr3_nt: TGTGCCTGGAGCCCCGGGGGTGAGCAGTTCTTC
cdr3_aa: CAWSPGGEQFF

d_call: TRBD1
clone_size: NA
v_call: TRBV15
j_call: TRBJ1-1
cdr3_nt: TGTGCCACCAGCGAGATGAGGACAGGGAACACTGAAGCTTTCTTT
cdr3_aa: CATSEMRTGNTEAFF

d_call: TRBD1
clone_size: few
v_call: TRBV7-2
j_call: TRBJ1-6
cdr3_nt: TGTGCCAGCAGCAATAGAGGGACAGGGGATTCACCCCTCCACTTT
cdr3_aa: CASSNRGTGDSPLHF

d_call: TRBD1
clone_size: few
v_call: TRBV12-3/TRBV12-4
j_call: TRBJ1-1
cdr3_nt: TGTGCCAGCAGGGGACAGGGGGTCGGGATGAACACTGAAGCTTTCTTT
cdr3_aa: CASRGQGVGMNTEAFF

d_call: NA
clone_size: few
v_call: TRBV7-2
j_call: TRBJ2-7
cdr3_nt: TGTGCCAGCAGCTTAAGCGAGTGGCCCTACGAGCAGTACTTC
cdr3_aa: CASSLSEWPYEQYF

d_call: TRBD1
clone_size: NA
v_call: TRBV7-9
j_call: TRBJ1-5
cdr3_nt: TGTGCCAGCAGCCCAGGACAGGAGAGCAATCAGCCCCAGCATTTT
cdr3_aa: CASSPGQESNQPQHF

d_call: NA
clone_size: NA
v_call: TRBV6-5
j_call: TRBJ1-2
cdr3_nt: TGTGCCAGCAGATCCCCCAGGCAGGGGAGGGATGGCTACACCTTC
cdr3_aa: CASRSPRQGRDGYTF

d_call: NA
clone_size: few
v_call: TRBV7-9
j_call: TRBJ2-1
cdr3_nt: TGTGCCAGCAGCAATCCCCGGACGGGCTCCTACAATGAGCAGTTCTTC
cdr3_aa: CASSNPRTGSYNEQFF

d_call: NA
clone_size: NA
v_call: TRBV20-1
j_call: TRBJ2-7
cdr3_nt: TGCAGTGCCCCAGTTGGTAGGGGCTACGAGCAGTACTTC
cdr3_aa: CSAPVGRGYEQYF

d_call: NA
clone_size: NA
v_call: TRBV7-8
j_call: TRBJ1-5
cdr3_nt: TGTGCCAGCAGCCCTAAAACCTTTAGGACGGCCGATCAGCCCCAGCATTTT
cdr3_aa: CASSPKTFRTADQPQHF

d_call: NA
clone_size: NA
v_call: TRBV11-2
j_call: TRBJ1-1
cdr3_nt: TGTGCCAGCAGCGTCAGTCCGAACACTGAAGCTTTCTTT
cdr3_aa: CASSVSPNTEAFF

d_call: TRBD1
clone_size: few
v_call: TRBV12-3/TRBV12-4
j_call: TRBJ2-3
cdr3_nt: TGTGCCAGCAGTTTTCGGACAGGAGGATTCACAGATACGCAGTATTTT
cdr3_aa: CASSFRTGGFTDTQYF

d_call: NA
clone_size: few
v_call: TRBV7-6
j_call: TRBJ1-5
cdr3_nt: TGTGCCAGCAGCGAAGCCGGGGCAGGTATCAGCCAGCCCCAGCATTTT
cdr3_aa: CASSEAGAGISQPQHF

d_call: TRBD2
clone_size: NA
v_call: TRBV4-3
j_call: TRBJ2-1
cdr3_nt: TGCGCCAGCAGCCTTCATTCTAGCGGGGGCCACAATGAGCAGTTCTTC
cdr3_aa: CASSLHSSGGHNEQFF

d_call: NA
clone_size: NA
v_call: TRBV4-1
j_call: TRBJ2-3
cdr3_nt: TGCGCCAGCAGCTCAGAGGGGACCCAGCAGGATACGCAGTATTTT
cdr3_aa: CASSSEGTQQDTQYF

d_call: NA
clone_size: once
v_call: TRBV4-1
j_call: TRBJ1-6
cdr3_nt: TGCGCCAGCAGCCAAGGCCCCCTCGACAATTCACCCCTCCACTTT
cdr3_aa: CASSQGPLDNSPLHF

d_call: NA
clone_size: NA
v_call: TRBV7-8
j_call: TRBJ1-5
cdr3_nt: TGTGCCAGCAGCTTAGTGTTCGGTTCCGAGCAGCCCCAGCATTTT
cdr3_aa: CASSLVFGSEQPQHF

d_call: TRBD1
clone_size: few
v_call: TRBV7-6
j_call: TRBJ2-3
cdr3_nt: TGTGCCAGCAGCCTGCGACAGGGCGCAGATACGCAGTATTTT
cdr3_aa: CASSLRQGADTQYF

d_call: NA
clone_size: few
v_call: TRBV6-5
j_call: TRBJ1-1
cdr3_nt: TGTGCCAGCAGTTACTCCCGGGGGAACACTGAAGCTTTCTTT
cdr3_aa: CASSYSRGNTEAFF

d_call: NA
clone_size: few
v_call: TRBV18
j_call: TRBJ1-2
cdr3_nt: TGTGCCAGCTCACCTCGGCCACTGGGGAACTATGGCTACACCTTC
cdr3_aa: CASSPRPLGNYGYTF

d_call: TRBD1
clone_size: NA
v_call: TRBV12-3/TRBV12-4
j_call: TRBJ1-5
cdr3_nt: TGTGCCAGCGGCCCGTACAGGGGGCGGGTCAATCAGCCCCAGCATTTT
cdr3_aa: CASGPYRGRVNQPQHF

d_call: NA
clone_size: many
v_call: TRBV7-2
j_call: TRBJ1-6
cdr3_nt: TGTGCCAGCAGCGATTGGCGAGTAGGGTATAATTCACCCCTCCACTTT
cdr3_aa: CASSDWRVGYNSPLHF

d_call: NA
clone_size: few
v_call: TRBV7-2
j_call: TRBJ1-2
cdr3_nt: TGTGCCAGCAGCCAAGACCTGCGACCGGACCATAACTATGGCTACACCTTC
cdr3_aa: CASSQDLRPDHNYGYTF

d_call: TRBD1
clone_size: few
v_call: TRBV5-6
j_call: TRBJ2-7
cdr3_nt: TGTGCCAGCAGCTTGGCCTTTTCGGGACAGGCCTCCTACGAGCAGTACTTC
cdr3_aa: CASSLAFSGQASYEQYF

d_call: NA
clone_size: once
v_call: TRBV6-5
j_call: TRBJ2-2
cdr3_nt: TGTGCCAGCAGTTACGGTCAAACCGGGGAGCTGTTTTTT
cdr3_aa: CASSYGQTGELFF

d_call: NA
clone_size: NA
v_call: TRBV12-5
j_call: TRBJ1-1
cdr3_nt: TGTGCTAGTGGTCCCAGGACTGGGAACACTGAAGCTTTCTTT
cdr3_aa: CASGPRTGNTEAFF

d_call: TRBD1
clone_size: few
v_call: TRBV7-8
j_call: TRBJ2-2
cdr3_nt: TGTGCCAGCAGCTCGGCGACAGGGTACACCGGGGAGCTGTTTTTT
cdr3_aa: CASSSATGYTGELFF

d_call: NA
clone_size: NA
v_call: TRBV11-2
j_call: TRBJ2-1
cdr3_nt: TGTGCCAGCAGCTTAGACGTCGAACCCGTCTATGAGCAGTTCTTC
cdr3_aa: CASSLDVEPVYEQFF

d_call: TRBD2
clone_size: NA
v_call: TRBV2
j_call: TRBJ2-2
cdr3_nt: TGTGCCAGCAGCCTAGCGGGGAGGCCCCGTGGGGAGCTGTTTTTT
cdr3_aa: CASSLAGRPRGELFF

d_call: TRBD1
clone_size: NA
v_call: TRBV7-6
j_call: TRBJ1-5
cdr3_nt: TGTGCCAGCAGCCTCCAGACAGGGGCCTTTGGCAATCAGCCCCAGCATTTT
cdr3_aa: CASSLQTGAFGNQPQHF

d_call: TRBD1
clone_size: NA
v_call: TRBV7-9
j_call: TRBJ2-2
cdr3_nt: TGTGCCAGCAGCTCCCGGGACAGGGGCATCTCAGCCGGGGAGCTGTTTTTT
cdr3_aa: CASSSRDRGISAGELFF

d_call: NA
clone_size: few
v_call: TRBV6-2/TRBV6-3
j_call: TRBJ2-7
cdr3_nt: TGTGCCAGCAGTTACGTCACGTTGGGCTACGAGCAGTACTTC
cdr3_aa: CASSYVTLGYEQYF

d_call: NA
clone_size: NA
v_call: TRBV7-8
j_call: TRBJ2-7
cdr3_nt: TGTGCCAGCAGCTTAGCGTCGGACGAGCAGTACTTC
cdr3_aa: CASSLASDEQYF

d_call: NA
clone_size: few
v_call: TRBV4-1
j_call: TRBJ2-5
cdr3_nt: TGCGCCAGCAGCCCCCGACAGGACCAAGAGACCCAGTACTTC
cdr3_aa: CASSPRQDQETQYF

d_call: TRBD2
clone_size: NA
v_call: TRBV7-9
j_call: TRBJ2-3
cdr3_nt: TGTGCCAGCAGCCAGGCGAATGAGCGGGGGTGGGACACAGATACGCAGTATTTT
cdr3_aa: CASSQANERGWDTDTQYF